This T cell receptor (beta chain) originates from a study of cytomegalovirus exposure and HLA in healthy donors. Study information: Falling in the Caucasian-associated ancestry cluster were 81% of a few hundred genotyped donors. The study's findings and limits: Investigators reported 150 to 200 TCR beta chains as tied to cytomegalovirus. According to a later analysis, donors in an Asian-associated ancestry cluster reportedly had fewer N-insertions than the roughly 670-donor mean.

This clone was detected only a few times. The antigen is undetermined. The PCR was carried out with 60 Vbeta primers and 13 Jbeta primers. The assay was immunoSEQ multiplex PCR, and TCRdb's table has in-frame clones only and misses some. The table lists more than 85,000 clones, roughly 67% of them singletons, with approximately 8.4% in the top ten. This TCR came from a man between 35 and 55 years old in good health and CMV-seronegative. Input material: PBMCs.

The CDR3: CASSGEGRLEAFF. CDR3 coding DNA: TGTGCCAGCAGTGGGGAGGGCAGGTTAGAAGCTTTCTTT. The chain joins TRBV2 to TRBJ1-1; D gene unclear. V lost 4 bases to trimming and J lost 8 bases, with 14 bases between them. This CDR3 spans 13 amino acids. CDR1 is SNHLY, CDR2 FYNNEI, per germline.